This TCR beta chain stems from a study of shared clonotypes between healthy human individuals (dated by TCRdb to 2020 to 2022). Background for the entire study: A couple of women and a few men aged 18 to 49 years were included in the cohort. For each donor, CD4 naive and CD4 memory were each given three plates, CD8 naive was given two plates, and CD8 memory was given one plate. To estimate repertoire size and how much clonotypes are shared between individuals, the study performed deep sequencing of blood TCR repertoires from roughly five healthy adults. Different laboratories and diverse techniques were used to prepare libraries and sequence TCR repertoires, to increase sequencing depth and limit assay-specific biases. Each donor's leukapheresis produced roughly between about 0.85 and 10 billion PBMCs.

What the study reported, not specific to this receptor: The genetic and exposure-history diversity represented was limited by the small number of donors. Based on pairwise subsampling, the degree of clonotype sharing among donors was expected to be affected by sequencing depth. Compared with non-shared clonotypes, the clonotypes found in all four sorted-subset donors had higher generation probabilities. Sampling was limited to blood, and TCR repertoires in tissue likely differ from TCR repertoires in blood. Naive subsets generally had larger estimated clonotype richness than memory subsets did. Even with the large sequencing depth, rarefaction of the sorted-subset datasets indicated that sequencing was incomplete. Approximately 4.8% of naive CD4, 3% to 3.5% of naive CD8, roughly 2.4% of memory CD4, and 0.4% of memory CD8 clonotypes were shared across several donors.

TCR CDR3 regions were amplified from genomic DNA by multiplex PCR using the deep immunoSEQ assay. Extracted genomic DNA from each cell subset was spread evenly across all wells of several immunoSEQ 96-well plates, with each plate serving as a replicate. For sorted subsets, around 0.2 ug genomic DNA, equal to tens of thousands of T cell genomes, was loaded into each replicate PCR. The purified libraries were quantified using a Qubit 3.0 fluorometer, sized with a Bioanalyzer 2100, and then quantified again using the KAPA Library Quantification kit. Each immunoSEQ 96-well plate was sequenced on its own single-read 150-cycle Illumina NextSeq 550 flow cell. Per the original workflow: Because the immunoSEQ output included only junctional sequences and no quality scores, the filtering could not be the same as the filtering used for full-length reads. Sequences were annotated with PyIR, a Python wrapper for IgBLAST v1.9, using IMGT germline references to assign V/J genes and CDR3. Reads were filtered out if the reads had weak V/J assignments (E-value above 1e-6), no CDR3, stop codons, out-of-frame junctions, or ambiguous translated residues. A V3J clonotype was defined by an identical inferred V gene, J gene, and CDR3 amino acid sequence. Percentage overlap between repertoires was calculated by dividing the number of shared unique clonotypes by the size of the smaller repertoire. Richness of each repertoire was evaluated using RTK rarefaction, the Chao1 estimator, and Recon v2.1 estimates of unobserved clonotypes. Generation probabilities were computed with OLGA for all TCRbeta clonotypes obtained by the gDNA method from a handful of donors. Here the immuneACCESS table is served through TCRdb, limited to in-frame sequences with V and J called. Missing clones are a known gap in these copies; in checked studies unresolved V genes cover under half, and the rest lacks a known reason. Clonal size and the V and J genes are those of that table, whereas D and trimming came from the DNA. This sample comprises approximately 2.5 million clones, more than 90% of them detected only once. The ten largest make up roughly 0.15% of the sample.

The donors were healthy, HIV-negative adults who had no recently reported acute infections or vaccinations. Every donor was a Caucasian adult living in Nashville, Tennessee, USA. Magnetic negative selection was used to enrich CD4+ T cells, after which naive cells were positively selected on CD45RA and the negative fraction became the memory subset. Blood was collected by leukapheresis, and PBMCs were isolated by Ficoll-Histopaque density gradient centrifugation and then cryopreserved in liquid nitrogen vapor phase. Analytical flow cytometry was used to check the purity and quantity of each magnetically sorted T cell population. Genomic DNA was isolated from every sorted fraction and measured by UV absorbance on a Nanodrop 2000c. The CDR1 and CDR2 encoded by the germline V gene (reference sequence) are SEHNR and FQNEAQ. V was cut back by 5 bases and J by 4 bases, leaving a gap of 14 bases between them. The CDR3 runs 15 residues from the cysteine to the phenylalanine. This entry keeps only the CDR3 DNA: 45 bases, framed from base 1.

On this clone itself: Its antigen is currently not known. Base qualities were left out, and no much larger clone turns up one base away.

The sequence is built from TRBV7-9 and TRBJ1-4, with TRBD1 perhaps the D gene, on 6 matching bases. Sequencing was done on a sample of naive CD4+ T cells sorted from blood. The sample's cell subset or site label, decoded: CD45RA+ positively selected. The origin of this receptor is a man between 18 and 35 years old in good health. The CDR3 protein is CASSLNTGFNEKLFF. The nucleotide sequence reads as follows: TGTGCCAGCAGCCTCAATACAGGGTTTAATGAAAAACTGTTTTTT.